One and the same sample provided the 32 T cell receptor beta chains below, sequenced in a study of T cell clonality in common variable immunodeficiency. The assay was immunoSEQ multiplex PCR, and TCRdb's table has in-frame clones only and misses some. Singletons are absent from the sample, which has about 35,000 clones. The specimen sequenced was peripheral blood mononuclear cells. These receptors came from a person aged 18 to 75 in good health.

This clone has at least ten counts. The read comes to an end 3 residues before the CDR3 does, leaving the germline J gene to fill in the end. The chain joins TRBV20-1 to TRBJ2-3, with 12 bases aligning to TRBD2. V lost 7 bases, J lost 7 bases, and 9 bases stayed unmatched. CDR3 length: 14 residues. The V gene's germline CDR1 is DFQATT and CDR2 SNEGSKA (reference sequence). CDR3 DNA, as far as it was read: TGCAGTGTCTCGACTAGCGGGAGATTTTATACG. It encodes CSVSTSGRFYT. From start to end, the CDR3 is CSVSTSGRFYTQYF.

There are many counts of this clone. The CDR3 end is not reached by the read, which stops 3 residues before it; the germline J gene fills it in. The genes are TRBV6-1 and TRBJ1-2; possible D gene TRBD1, 6 bases. The V end lost 4 bases, the J end lost 2 bases, and 11 bases lay between the germline ends. The CDR3 loop spans 14 amino acids. Per germline, CDR1 MNHNS and CDR2 SASEGT. The chain's CDR3 is CASSAGGANYGYTF. CDR3 DNA, as far as it was read: TGTGCCAGCAGTGCCGGGGGGGCGAACTATGGC.

This clone has ten or more counts. The CDR3 goes on 3 residues after the read ends, and that part is filled in from the germline J gene. The J gene is TRBJ2-3, the V gene TRBV20-1; 7 positions match TRBD1. This CDR3 has 14 residues. Germline V gene sequence: CDR1 DFQATT, CDR2 SNEGSKA (reference sequence). V was clipped by 4 bases and J by 4 bases; unmatched bases: 8. CDR3 DNA (partial): TGCAGTGCTAAGGGACAGACACCCCCAGATACG. Its translation is CSAKGQTPPDT. The entire CDR3 is CSAKGQTPPDTQYF.

This clone is medium-sized by share. Partial CDR3 DNA: TGTGCCAGCAGCCCCGCAGGGGCCTCAAACATT. It codes for CASSPAGASNI. Given in full, the CDR3 is CASSPAGASNIQYF. This sequence joins TRBV14 and TRBJ2-4, with D possibly TRBD1 on 6 matching bases. The read finishes 3 residues shy of the CDR3 end, and the germline J gene is used to complete it. The CDR3 extends over 14 amino acids. Germline-derived CDR1 and CDR2 are SGHDN and FVKESK. The V and J ends lost 4 bases and 6 bases respectively, with 13 bases between them.

This clone was counted ten times or more. The read ends 3 residues shy of where the CDR3 ends; the end is completed using the germline J gene. The genes are TRBV20-1 and TRBJ2-3; 13 nucleotides line up with TRBD2. Germline V gene sequence: CDR1 DFQATT, CDR2 SNEGSKA (reference sequence). This CDR3 region has 18 residues. The V and J ends lost 1 base and 3 bases, in that order; junction bases with no gene match: 10. The CDR3 loop is CSARVTRGLAGPTDTQYF. Incomplete CDR3 DNA: TGCAGTGCTAGAGTCACCCGGGGACTAGCGGGACCGACAGATACG.

This clone was detected ten times or more. From the germline J gene comes the end of the CDR3, since the read stops 3 residues before it. The rearrangement joins TRBV20-1 to TRBJ2-2; 13 bases match TRBD2. This CDR3 is built from 15 residues. CDR1 is DFQATT and CDR2 is SNEGSKA in the germline V gene (reference sequence). V lost 1 base, J lost 6 bases, and 2 bases stayed unmatched. The CDR3 is CSARGGLAGAGELFF. CDR3 DNA, as far as it was read: TGCAGTGCTAGAGGTGGACTAGCGGGAGCCGGGGAG.

Details on this clone: The CDR3 is cut off 3 residues early in the read; its end comes from the germline J gene. This chain links TRBV18 with TRBJ1-5; D perhaps matches TRBD1 (5 bases). Trimming removed 3 bases from V and 2 bases from J, with 8 bases in between. This CDR3 spans 14 amino acids. The germline V gene has CDR1 KGHSH and CDR2 LQKENI. Incomplete CDR3 DNA: TGTGCCAGCTCACCGCCGGGGGGCAATCAGCCC. Translation gives CASSPPGGNQP. The whole CDR3 protein reads CASSPPGGNQPQHF.

This clone came up many times. The CDR3 goes on 3 residues after the read ends, and that part is filled in from the germline J gene. The chain is built from TRBV20-1 and TRBJ1-1, with 7 bases identical to TRBD1. Germline V gene lookup returns CDR1 DFQATT and CDR2 SNEGSKA (reference sequence). This CDR3 comprises 14 residues. V lost 5 bases to trimming and J lost 3 bases; unmatched junction nucleotides: 9. CDR3 bases read: TGCAGTGCTCGTCTCGGCAGGGGGGACACTGAA. It is translated as CSARLGRGDTE. The whole CDR3 sequence reads CSARLGRGDTEAFF.

This clone was counted at least ten times. CDR3 residues: CASSPSRSTTDTQYF. CDR3 DNA (partial): TGTGCCAGCAGCCCCTCAAGGTCAACCACAGATACG. The V gene is TRBV4-2, the J gene TRBJ2-3; D call uncertain. The read ends 3 residues shy of where the CDR3 ends; the end is completed using the germline J gene. This CDR3 has 15 residues. V lost 4 bases and J 2 bases, leaving 13 bases between the germline ends. Looked up from germline, CDR1 is LGHNA and CDR2 is YNFKEQ.

This clone was counted at least ten times. The CDR3 sequence is CASSSRFSGRGTGELFF. The part of the CDR3 DNA that was read is TGTGCCAGTAGTAGCCGGTTTAGCGGGAGAGGCACCGGGGAG. The rearrangement links TRBV19 to TRBJ2-2; 9 nucleotides agree with TRBD2. The read terminates 3 residues before the CDR3 end, so the remaining end is supplied by the germline J gene. Germline CDR1 and CDR2: LNHDA and SQIVND (reference sequence). CDR3 length equals 17 residues. V shed 4 bases and J 4 bases; nucleotides not matched to a gene: 10.

This clone was recorded at least ten times. The sequenced fragment ends 3 residues before the CDR3 boundary, so the rest is inferred from the germline J gene. The chain employs TRBV13 and TRBJ2-2; a weak D match, TRBD2 (6 bases). Between the trimmed V and J ends, which lost 5 bases and 8 bases, there was a span of 15 bases. Germline CDR1 is PRHDT and CDR2 is FYEKMQ (reference sequence). CDR3 size: 14 residues. The covered CDR3 bases are TGTGCCAGCAGCAAACAGCGGGCAAGGGGGGAG. Translated: CASSKQRARGE. The full-length CDR3 reads as CASSKQRARGELFF.

At least ten counts were recorded for this clone. The read is 3 residues too short to cover the CDR3 end, so that end is filled in from the germline J gene. The rearrangement joins TRBV20-1 to TRBJ2-3; no firm D call. V lost 5 bases and J lost 0, with 15 bases in between. Germline loops: CDR1 DFQATT, CDR2 SNEGSKA (reference sequence). The length of the CDR3 is 15 residues. The sequenced part of the CDR3 DNA is TGCAGTGCTCCCCTCGGAGCGTCTAGCACAGATACG. Protein: CSAPLGASSTDT. The complete CDR3 sequence is CSAPLGASSTDTQYF.

This clone has at least ten counts. The observed sequence ends 3 residues before the CDR3 terminus, with the missing tail filled in from the germline J gene. V usage is TRBV6-4 and J usage is TRBJ2-3; D is ambiguous. This CDR3 contains 14 residues. The germline gives CDR1 MRHNA, CDR2 SNTAGT. CDR3 bases read: TGTGCCAGCAGTGAGGATTATTTACTACCAACG. Amino acids: CASSEDYLLPT. The full CDR3 reads CASSEDYLLPTQYF.

This clone was recorded many times. From the germline J gene comes the end of the CDR3, since the read stops 3 residues before it. V usage is TRBV7-6 and J usage is TRBJ1-5, with 7 bases lining up with TRBD1. Trimming cost V 5 bases and J 4 bases; bases outside gene matches: 11. CDR3 size: 16 residues. CDR1 and CDR2 (germline): SGHVS, FNYEAQ. CDR3 DNA (partial): TGTGCCAGCAGCCCCCGACCGGGACAGCTTAATCAGCCC. This encodes CASSPRPGQLNQP. The entire CDR3 protein is CASSPRPGQLNQPQHF.

This clone was seen at least ten times. Read sequence stops 3 residues before the CDR3 end, and the germline J gene provides the missing end. The chain combines TRBV7-6 with TRBJ1-1; D not certain. The CDR3 totals 13 residues. Trimming cost V 5 bases and J 3 bases, with 10 bases left between them. Germline V gene sequence: CDR1 SGHVS, CDR2 FNYEAQ. The CDR3 DNA, read in part, is TGTGCCAGCAGCGAGGGTATGGACACTGAA. Its translation: CASSEGMDTE. The entire CDR3 sequence reads CASSEGMDTEAFF. Together with reference TRBV7-6 and TRBJ1-1, the CDR3 gives the full variable domain: GAGVSQSPRYKVTKRGQDVALRCDPISGHVSLYWYRQALGQGPEFLTYFNYEAQQDKSGLPNDRFSAERPEGSISTLTIQRTEQRDSAMYRCASSEGMDTEAFFGQGTRLTVV.

In this sample, this clone turned up a few times. A much larger clone lies a single base off, so this may be a read error. The read terminates 3 residues ahead of where the CDR3 ends, so the germline J gene completes it. This chain links TRBV5-1 with TRBJ2-7; the match to TRBD2 covers 8 bases. Germline CDR1 SGHRS, CDR2 YFSETQ. This CDR3 is 15 amino acids long. J lost 1 base, V lost 2 bases, and 5 bases had no gene match. Partial CDR3 DNA: TGCGCCAGCAGCTTTAACGGGGGGGGTTCCTACGAG. Translation: CASSFNGGGSYE. The complete CDR3 sequence is CASSFNGGGSYEQYF.

This clone has a count of ten or more. The CDR3 is cut off 3 residues early in the read; its end comes from the germline J gene. The chain couples TRBV6-1 to TRBJ1-3; perhaps TRBD1 as D (5 bases). V lost 4 bases to trimming and J lost 5 bases, with 15 bases between them. CDR3 length: 15 amino acids. Germline lookup yields CDR1 MNHNS and CDR2 SASEGT. The sequenced part of the CDR3 DNA is TGTGCCAGCAGTGCTCGGGGGGAAACTAGAAACACC. Translation gives CASSARGETRNT. The entire CDR3 protein is CASSARGETRNTIYF.

This clone was found many times. CDR3 residues: CASSLSGQGFSTNEKLFF. CDR3 DNA, as far as it was read: TGCGCCAGCAGCTTATCGGGGCAGGGGTTTTCAACTAATGAAAAA. The rearrangement joins TRBV5-1 to TRBJ1-4; D possibly corresponds to TRBD1 (6 bases). The read terminates 3 residues before the CDR3 end, so the remaining end is supplied by the germline J gene. This CDR3 comprises 18 residues. Germline V gene lookup returns CDR1 SGHRS and CDR2 YFSETQ. Trimming pared 2 bases from V and 0 bases from J, leaving 17 bases between.

This clone was found many times. The CDR3 end lies 3 residues beyond the end of the read and is filled in from the germline J gene. This chain connects TRBV28 to TRBJ2-1, with D possibly TRBD1 on 6 matching bases. The V end was cut by 6 bases, the J end by 5 bases, with 11 bases between. The germline gives CDR1 MDHEN, CDR2 SYDVKM. The CDR3 runs to 13 residues. CDR3 sequence: CASSSGQNNEQFF. The sequenced part of the CDR3 DNA is TGTGCCAGCAGCTCCGGACAGAACAATGAG.

The sample holds many counts of this clone. The read terminates 3 residues before the CDR3 end, so the remaining end is supplied by the germline J gene. The gene calls are TRBV2 and TRBJ1-4; D perhaps matches TRBD1 (6 bases). Germline V CDR1 and CDR2: SNHLY, FYNNEI. With 4 bases removed from V and 4 bases from J, the gap between germline ends came to 13 bases. This CDR3 has 15 amino acids. The CDR3 loop reads CASSVGPGVNEKLFF. Partial CDR3 DNA: TGTGCCAGCAGTGTCGGTCCAGGGGTTAATGAAAAA.

In its sample, this clone was seen many times. The read halts 3 residues ahead of the CDR3 end, with the missing end drawn from the germline J gene. The rearrangement joins TRBV10-3 to TRBJ1-4; 7 bases are a match to TRBD1. The V gene's germline CDR1 is ENHRY and CDR2 SYGVKD. This CDR3 contains 16 residues. V lost 2 bases to trimming and J lost 2 bases; unmatched junction nucleotides: 5. The CDR3 here is CAISEGKTGTNEKLFF. Partial CDR3 DNA: TGTGCCATCAGTGAGGGGAAGACAGGGACTAATGAAAAA.

This clone was counted ten times or more. The CDR3 extends 3 residues past the end of the read, so its final part is completed from the germline J gene. V gene TRBV7-6 combines with J gene TRBJ2-1; D uncertain. Trimming shortened V by 2 bases and J by 3 bases, and 11 bases separated the two germline ends. Germline CDR1 is SGHVS and CDR2 is FNYEAQ. The CDR3 consists of 15 residues. The CDR3 region is CASSLSPGGYNEQFF. The CDR3 bases that were read are TGTGCCAGCAGCTTATCACCTGGCGGCTACAATGAG.

The table lists this clone with many counts. The CDR3 extends 3 residues past the end of the read, so its final part is completed from the germline J gene. J is TRBJ2-1 and V is TRBV29-1; 7 bases map to TRBD2. The CDR3 runs 14 residues. Trimming removed 4 bases from V and 3 bases from J; junction bases left unmatched: 6. Germline lookup yields CDR1 SQVTM and CDR2 ANQGSEA. The CDR3 sequence is CSVVASGIYNEQFF. CDR3 DNA, as far as it was read: TGCAGCGTTGTGGCTAGCGGAATCTACAATGAG.

This clone was seen many times. With the read ending 3 residues before the CDR3 end, the germline J gene is used to fill in that end. This chain uses TRBV5-1 with TRBJ2-5; 7 bases map to TRBD1. The CDR3 has 15 amino acids. CDR1 is SGHRS and CDR2 is YFSETQ in the germline V gene. Trimming cost V 6 bases and J 1 base; bases outside gene matches: 9. The CDR3 DNA, read in part, is TGCGCCAGCACCCCCATGGGACAGACCCAAGAGACC. Its protein is CASTPMGQTQET. The CDR3 in full is CASTPMGQTQETQYF.

This clone occurred many times. The CDR3 extends 3 residues past the end of the read, so its final part is completed from the germline J gene. V and J are TRBV7-9 and TRBJ1-1; 12 bases fit TRBD1. The germline V gene encodes CDR1 SEHNR and CDR2 FQNEAQ (reference sequence). The CDR3 totals 15 residues. J lost 4 bases, V lost 1 base, and 1 base had no gene match. The CDR3 loop is CASSLGDRGLTEAFF. The sequenced part of the CDR3 DNA is TGTGCCAGCAGCTTAGGGGACAGGGGGCTCACTGAA.

The sample holds many counts of this clone. The observed sequence ends 3 residues before the CDR3 terminus, with the missing tail filled in from the germline J gene. This chain links TRBV7-9 with TRBJ1-1; 7 nucleotides align to TRBD1. Germline V CDR1 and CDR2: SEHNR, FQNEAQ (reference sequence). J gave up 3 bases and V 8 bases, and 0 bases lay outside the gene matches. The CDR3 runs 11 residues. CDR3 DNA, as far as it was read: TGTGCCAGCGACAGGGACACTGAA. Its protein product is CASDRDTE. The whole CDR3 region reads CASDRDTEAFF.

This clone was counted at least ten times. Read coverage stops 3 residues before the CDR3 terminus; the germline J gene supplies the remainder. The chain has TRBV18 and TRBJ1-3; 8 nucleotides agree with TRBD1. The CDR3 totals 18 residues. Trimming at V came to 0 bases and at J to 0 bases, leaving 7 bases not matched to a gene. In germline, CDR1 is KGHSH, CDR2 LQKENI. CDR3 in amino acids: CASSPPGQVLLSGNTIYF. The sequenced part of the CDR3 DNA is TGTGCCAGCTCACCACCGGGACAGGTGTTACTCTCTGGAAACACC.

Ten or more counts support this clone. The CDR3 extends 3 residues past the end of the read, so its final part is completed from the germline J gene. The chain links TRBV20-1 to TRBJ2-7; 8 positions agree with TRBD1. CDR1 DFQATT and CDR2 SNEGSKA come from the germline V gene (reference sequence). This CDR3 comprises 14 residues. The junction had 11 bases not matched to a gene; V was cut back by 5 bases and J by 5 bases. The CDR3: CSAPAAGGSDEQYF. The DNA read from the CDR3 is TGCAGTGCTCCCGCGGCAGGGGGCTCGGACGAG.

In its sample, this clone was seen many times. The CDR3 end lies 3 residues beyond the end of the read and is filled in from the germline J gene. The rearrangement joins TRBV12-3 or TRBV12-4 to TRBJ1-5, with D unresolved. V lost 3 bases and J lost 0, with 15 bases in between. The CDR3 runs 17 residues. CDR3 sequence: CASSFGGQEYSNQPQHF. CDR3 DNA, as far as it was read: TGTGCCAGCAGTTTTGGTGGGCAGGAATATAGCAATCAGCCC.

This clone was recorded many times. Sequencing ends 3 residues short of the CDR3 end; the germline J gene provides the rest. The rearrangement joins TRBV7-9 to TRBJ1-4; no clear D. The CDR3 sequence is 15 residues long. Germline V gene lookup returns CDR1 SEHNR and CDR2 FQNEAQ (reference sequence). Trimming took off 4 bases at V and 8 bases at J, with 17 bases between the two ends. The CDR3 is CASSSLQEVNEKLFF. The covered CDR3 bases are TGTGCCAGCAGCTCACTCCAGGAGGTTAACGAAAAA.

In its sample, this clone was seen many times. From the germline J gene comes the end of the CDR3, since the read stops 3 residues before it. J is TRBJ2-1 and V is TRBV6-2 or TRBV6-3; 8 nucleotides match TRBD2. V lost 7 bases and J lost 5; bases outside the gene matches: 10. Germline CDR1 MNHEY, CDR2 SVGEGT. CDR3 length equals 15 residues. Incomplete CDR3 DNA: TGTGCCAGCACCACGGGCGGGAGGTTCAACAATGAG. Translated: CASTTGGRFNNE. The whole CDR3 sequence reads CASTTGGRFNNEQFF.

By share, this clone ranks as medium-sized. This CDR3 is CASRTGDTQYF. The CDR3 DNA, read in part, is TGCGCCAGCAGGACCGGGGATACG. The rearrangement links TRBV10-1 to TRBJ2-3, with D unclear. The read ends 3 residues shy of where the CDR3 ends; the end is completed using the germline J gene. The CDR3 loop spans 11 amino acids. Trimming took off 6 bases at V and 6 bases at J, with 7 bases between the two ends. The germline V gene encodes CDR1 WNHNN and CDR2 SYGVQD (reference sequence).